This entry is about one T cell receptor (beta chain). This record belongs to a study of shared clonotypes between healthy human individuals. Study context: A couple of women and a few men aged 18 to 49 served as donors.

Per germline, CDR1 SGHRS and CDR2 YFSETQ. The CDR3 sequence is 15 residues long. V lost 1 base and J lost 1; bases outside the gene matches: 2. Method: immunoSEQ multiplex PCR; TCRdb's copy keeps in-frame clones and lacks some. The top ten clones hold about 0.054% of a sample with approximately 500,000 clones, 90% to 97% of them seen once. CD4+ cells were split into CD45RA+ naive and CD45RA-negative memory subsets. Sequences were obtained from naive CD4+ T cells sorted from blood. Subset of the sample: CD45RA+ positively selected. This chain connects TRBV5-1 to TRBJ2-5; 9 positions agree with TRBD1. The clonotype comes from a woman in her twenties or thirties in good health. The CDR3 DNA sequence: TGCGCCAGCAGCTTGACAGGGGGCCTCCAAGAGACCCAGTACTTC. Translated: CASSLTGGLQETQYF.